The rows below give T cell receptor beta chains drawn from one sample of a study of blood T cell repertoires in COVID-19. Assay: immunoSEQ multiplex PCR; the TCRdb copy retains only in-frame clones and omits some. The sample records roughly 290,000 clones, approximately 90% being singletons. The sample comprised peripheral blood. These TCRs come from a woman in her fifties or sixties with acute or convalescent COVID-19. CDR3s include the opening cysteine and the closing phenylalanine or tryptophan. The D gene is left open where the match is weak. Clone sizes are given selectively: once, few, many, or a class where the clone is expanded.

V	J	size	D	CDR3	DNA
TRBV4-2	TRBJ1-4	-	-	CASSQDLSSGANEKLFF	TGTGCCAGCAGCCAAGATCTGTCTTCAGGGGCTAATGAAAAACTGTTTTTT
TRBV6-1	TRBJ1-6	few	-	CASSEGTANSPLHF	TGTGCCAGCAGTGAGGGGACTGCAAATTCACCCCTCCACTTT
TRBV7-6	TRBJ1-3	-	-	CASSLGAGNTIYF	TGTGCCAGCAGCTTAGGTGCAGGGAACACCATATATTTT
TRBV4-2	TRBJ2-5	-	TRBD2	CASSQEGAGGYQETQYF	TGTGCCAGCAGCCAAGAAGGGGCGGGGGGGTACCAAGAGACCCAGTACTTC
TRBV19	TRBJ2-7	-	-	CASSTPGLIYEQYF	TGTGCCAGTAGTACCCCGGGACTGATCTACGAGCAGTACTTC
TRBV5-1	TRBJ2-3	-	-	CASSPPLAESTDTQYF	TGCGCCAGCAGCCCCCCCTTAGCGGAGAGCACAGATACGCAGTATTTT
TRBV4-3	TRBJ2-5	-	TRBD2	CASSQELGLAGGVQETQYF	TGCGCCAGCAGCCAAGAGCTGGGACTAGCGGGGGGTGTTCAAGAGACCCAGTACTTC
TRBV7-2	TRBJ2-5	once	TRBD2	CASSLIAGTETQYF	TGTGCCAGCAGCTTAATAGCGGGTACGGAGACCCAGTACTTC
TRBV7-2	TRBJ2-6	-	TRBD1	CASSVTGAGANVLTF	TGTGCCAGCAGCGTAACAGGGGCTGGGGCCAACGTCCTGACTTTC
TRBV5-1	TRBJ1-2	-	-	CASSLGGTRGYGYTF	TGCGCCAGCAGCTTGGGTGGGACAAGAGGCTATGGCTACACCTTC
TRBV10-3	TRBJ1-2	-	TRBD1	CAISDKTGWDYGYTF	TGTGCCATCAGTGATAAGACAGGGTGGGACTATGGCTACACCTTC
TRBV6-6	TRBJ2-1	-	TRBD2	CASSYLSGNNEQFF	TGTGCCAGCAGTTACCTTAGCGGGAACAATGAGCAGTTCTTC
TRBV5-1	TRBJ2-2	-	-	CASSPGANTGELFF	TGCGCCAGCAGCCCAGGGGCTAACACCGGGGAGCTGTTTTTT
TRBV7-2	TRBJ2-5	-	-	CASSLSQGQETQYF	TGTGCCAGCAGCTTATCACAGGGTCAAGAGACCCAGTACTTC
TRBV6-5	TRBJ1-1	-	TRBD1	CASSRTGGITEAFF	TGTGCCAGCTCCCGGACAGGGGGCATCACTGAAGCTTTCTTT
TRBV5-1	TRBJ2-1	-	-	CASSPLTNEQFF	TGCGCCAGCAGCCCGCTAACCAATGAGCAGTTCTTC
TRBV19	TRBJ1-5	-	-	CASKGQTGDQPQHF	TGTGCCAGTAAAGGACAGACCGGGGATCAGCCCCAGCATTTT
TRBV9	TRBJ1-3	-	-	CASSFPLGGARNTIYF	TGTGCCAGCAGCTTCCCCCTGGGGGGGGCTCGGAACACCATATATTTT
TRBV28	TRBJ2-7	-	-	CASRKGRPYEQYF	TGTGCCAGCAGAAAGGGGCGGCCCTACGAGCAGTACTTC
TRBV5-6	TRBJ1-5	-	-	CASSLTTASGGDQPQHF	TGTGCCAGCAGCCTCACGACCGCCTCCGGAGGGGATCAGCCCCAGCATTTT
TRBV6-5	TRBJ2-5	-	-	CASSYSTAEAETQYF	TGTGCCAGCAGTTACAGTACGGCTGAGGCAGAGACCCAGTACTTC
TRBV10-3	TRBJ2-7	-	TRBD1	CAIVPGPGQGVEQYF	TGTGCCATCGTCCCGGGGCCGGGACAGGGGGTCGAGCAGTACTTC
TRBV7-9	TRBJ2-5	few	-	CASEEQETQYF	TGTGCCAGCGAGGAACAAGAGACCCAGTACTTC
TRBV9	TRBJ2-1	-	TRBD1	CASSVYRDRGSNEQFF	TGTGCCAGCAGCGTGTACCGGGACAGGGGATCAAATGAGCAGTTCTTC
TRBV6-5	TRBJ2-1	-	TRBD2	CASRTRELANNEQFF	TGTGCCAGCAGGACGAGGGAACTAGCGAACAATGAGCAGTTCTTC
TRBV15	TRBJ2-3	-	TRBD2	CATSRGAGGLAGDTQYF	TGTGCCACCAGCAGAGGCGCTGGAGGACTAGCAGGAGATACGCAGTATTTT
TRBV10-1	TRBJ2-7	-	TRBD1	CASSAPRDRGPYEQYF	TGCGCCAGCAGCGCGCCCCGGGACAGGGGGCCCTACGAGCAGTACTTC
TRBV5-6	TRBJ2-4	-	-	CASSFVILSIQYF	TGTGCCAGCAGCTTCGTTATCTTGAGCATTCAGTACTTC
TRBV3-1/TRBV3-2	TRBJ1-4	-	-	CASSWAGEQNEKLFF	TGTGCCAGCAGCTGGGCGGGGGAACAGAATGAAAAACTGTTTTTT
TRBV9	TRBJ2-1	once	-	CASSVVGGVSYNEQFF	TGTGCCAGCAGCGTAGTAGGGGGGGTGTCCTACAATGAGCAGTTCTTC
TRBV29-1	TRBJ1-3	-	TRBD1	CSVEGGGGTGNTIYF	TGCAGCGTTGAAGGCGGAGGGGGCACTGGAAACACCATATATTTT
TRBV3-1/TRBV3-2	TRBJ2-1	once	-	CASSQDLAEQFF	TGTGCCAGCAGCCAAGATCTAGCGGAGCAGTTCTTC
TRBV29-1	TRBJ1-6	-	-	CSVELAGDSPLHF	TGCAGCGTTGAACTGGCAGGCGATTCACCCCTCCACTTT
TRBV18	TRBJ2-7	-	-	CASSPPSVTYEQYF	TGTGCCAGCTCACCACCTAGCGTTACCTACGAGCAGTACTTC
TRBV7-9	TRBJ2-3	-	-	CARGGGRTDTQYF	TGTGCCAGGGGTGGCGGCCGCACAGATACGCAGTATTTT
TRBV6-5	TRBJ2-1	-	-	CASSLKDWNNEQFF	TGTGCCAGCAGTCTTAAGGACTGGAACAATGAGCAGTTCTTC
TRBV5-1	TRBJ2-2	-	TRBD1	CASRSGGNTGELFF	TGCGCCAGCAGATCAGGGGGCAACACCGGGGAGCTGTTTTTT